This note documents a single T cell receptor beta chain sequence. Under the authors' procedure: Nucleated cell number was recorded as an estimate derived from reference gene primer amplification. Clones were sequenced by immunoSEQ multiplex PCR, and TCRdb holds only the in-frame ones, with some missing. The V and J calls and the clone size are those of that table, but D and trimming were determined from the DNA. The data hold fewer than 250,000 clones, with 80% to 90% observed a single time. These data are taken from a study of blood T cell repertoires in COVID-19. Study overall: The study drew acute and convalescent COVID-19 samples from the United States, Italy and Spain. The cDNA or gDNA used as material had been derived from T cells, B-cell-depleted T cells, or PBMCs.

J gave up 7 bases and V 3 bases, and 10 bases lay outside the gene matches. The length of the CDR3 is 15 residues. Per the germline V gene, CDR1 is SGHNT and CDR2 is YYREEE (reference sequence). This TCR came from a woman aged 80 or over with acute or convalescent COVID-19. J is TRBJ2-1 and V is TRBV5-4, with 7 bases that match TRBD2. Input material: peripheral blood. Written as DNA, the CDR3 is TGTGCCAGCAGCTCTACTAGCGACTCTTGGAATGAGCAGTTCTTC. Translation gives CASSSTSDSWNEQFF.